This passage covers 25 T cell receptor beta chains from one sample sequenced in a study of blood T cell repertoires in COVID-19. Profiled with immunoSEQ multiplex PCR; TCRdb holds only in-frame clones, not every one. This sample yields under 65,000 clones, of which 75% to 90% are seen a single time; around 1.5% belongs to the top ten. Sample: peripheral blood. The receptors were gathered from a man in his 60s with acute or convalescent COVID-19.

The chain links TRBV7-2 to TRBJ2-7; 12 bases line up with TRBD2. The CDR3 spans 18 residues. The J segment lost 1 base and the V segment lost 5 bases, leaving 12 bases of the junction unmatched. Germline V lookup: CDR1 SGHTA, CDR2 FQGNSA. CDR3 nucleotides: TGTGCCAGCAGCCTCCTAGGGACTAGCGGGCTCAGTTCCTACGAGCAGTACTTC. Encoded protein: CASSLLGTSGLSSYEQYF. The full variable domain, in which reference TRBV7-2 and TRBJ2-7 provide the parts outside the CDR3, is GAGVSQSPSNKVTEKGKDVELRCDPISGHTALYWYRQSLGQGLEFLIYFQGNSAPDKSGLPSDRFSAERTGGSVSTLTIQRTQQEDSAVYLCASSLLGTSGLSSYEQYFGPGTRLTVT.

CDR3 region: CASSQGVQGASNYGYTF. The DNA for the CDR3 is TGTGCCAGCAGCCAAGGGGTCCAGGGGGCTTCCAACTATGGCTACACCTTC. The gene calls are TRBV3-1 (or the pseudogene TRBV3-2) and TRBJ1-2; TRBD1 matches 8 bases. V was pared by 1 base and J by 2 bases, with 9 bases of the junction left unmatched. The CDR3 extends over 17 amino acids. Germline V gives CDR1 LGHDT, CDR2 YNNKEL (reference sequence).

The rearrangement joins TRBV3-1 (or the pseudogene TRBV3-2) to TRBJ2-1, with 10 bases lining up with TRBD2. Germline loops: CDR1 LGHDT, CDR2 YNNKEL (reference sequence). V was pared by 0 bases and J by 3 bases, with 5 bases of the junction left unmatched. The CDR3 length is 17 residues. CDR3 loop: CASSQDATSGVYNEQFF. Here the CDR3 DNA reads TGTGCCAGCAGCCAAGATGCCACTAGCGGGGTCTACAATGAGCAGTTCTTC.

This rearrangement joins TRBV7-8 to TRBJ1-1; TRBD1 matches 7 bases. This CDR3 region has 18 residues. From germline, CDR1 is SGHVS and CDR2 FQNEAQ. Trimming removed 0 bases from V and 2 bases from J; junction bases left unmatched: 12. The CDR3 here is CASSLASGGQRVNTEAFF. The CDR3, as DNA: TGTGCCAGCAGCTTAGCGTCCGGGGGACAGAGGGTTAACACTGAAGCTTTCTTT.

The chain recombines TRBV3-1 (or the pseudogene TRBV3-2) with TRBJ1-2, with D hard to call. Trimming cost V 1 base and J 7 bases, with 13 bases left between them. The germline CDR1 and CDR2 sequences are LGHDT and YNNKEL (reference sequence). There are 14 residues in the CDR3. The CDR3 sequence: CASSQGTDWAGYTF. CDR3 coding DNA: TGTGCCAGCAGCCAAGGGACGGACTGGGCTGGCTACACCTTC.

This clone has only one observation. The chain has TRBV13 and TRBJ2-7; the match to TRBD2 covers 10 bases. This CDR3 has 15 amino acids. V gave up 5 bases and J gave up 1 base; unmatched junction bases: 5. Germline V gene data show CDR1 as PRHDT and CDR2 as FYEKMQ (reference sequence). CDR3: CASSRRTSGSYEQYF. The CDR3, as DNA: TGTGCCAGCAGCCGGCGGACTAGCGGTTCCTACGAGCAGTACTTC.

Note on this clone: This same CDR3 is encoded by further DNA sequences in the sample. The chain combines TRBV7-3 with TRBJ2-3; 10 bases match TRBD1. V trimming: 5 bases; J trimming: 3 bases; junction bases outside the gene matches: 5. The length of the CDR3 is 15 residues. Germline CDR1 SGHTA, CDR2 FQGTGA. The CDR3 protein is CASSPDRGRTDTQYF. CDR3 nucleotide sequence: TGTGCCAGCAGCCCAGACAGGGGGCGGACAGATACGCAGTATTTT.

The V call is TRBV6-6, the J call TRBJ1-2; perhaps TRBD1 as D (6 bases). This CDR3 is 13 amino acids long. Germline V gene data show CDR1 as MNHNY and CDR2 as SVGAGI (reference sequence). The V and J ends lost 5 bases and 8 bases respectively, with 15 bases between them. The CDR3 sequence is CASSPRGGRGYTF. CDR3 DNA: TGTGCCAGCAGTCCACGCGGGGGGCGGGGCTACACCTTC.

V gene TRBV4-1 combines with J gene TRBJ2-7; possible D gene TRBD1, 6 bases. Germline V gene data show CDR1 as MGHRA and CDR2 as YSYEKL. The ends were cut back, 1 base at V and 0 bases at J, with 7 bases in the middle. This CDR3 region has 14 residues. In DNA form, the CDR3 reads TGCGCCAGCAGCCAAGGGGACAACTCCTACGAGCAGTACTTC. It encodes CASSQGDNSYEQYF.

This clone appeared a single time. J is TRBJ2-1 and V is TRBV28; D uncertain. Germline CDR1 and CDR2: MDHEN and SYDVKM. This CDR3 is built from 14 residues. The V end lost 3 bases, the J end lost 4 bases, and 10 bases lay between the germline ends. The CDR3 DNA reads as TGTGCCAGCAGTTTTGAGCCAGGTTACAATGAGCAGTTCTTC. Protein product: CASSFEPGYNEQFF.

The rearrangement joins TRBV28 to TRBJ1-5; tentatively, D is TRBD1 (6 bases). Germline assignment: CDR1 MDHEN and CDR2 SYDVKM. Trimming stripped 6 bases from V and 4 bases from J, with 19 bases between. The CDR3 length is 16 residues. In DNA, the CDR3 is TGTGCCAGCAGCCTACAGGGCCCAGACTGGAATCAGCCCCAGCATTTT. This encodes CASSLQGPDWNQPQHF.

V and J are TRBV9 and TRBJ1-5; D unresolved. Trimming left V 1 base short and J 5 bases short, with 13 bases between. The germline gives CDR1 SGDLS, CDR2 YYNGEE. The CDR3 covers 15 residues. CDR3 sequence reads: CASSVTPSRDQPQHF. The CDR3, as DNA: TGTGCCAGCAGCGTAACCCCCAGTCGGGATCAGCCCCAGCATTTT.

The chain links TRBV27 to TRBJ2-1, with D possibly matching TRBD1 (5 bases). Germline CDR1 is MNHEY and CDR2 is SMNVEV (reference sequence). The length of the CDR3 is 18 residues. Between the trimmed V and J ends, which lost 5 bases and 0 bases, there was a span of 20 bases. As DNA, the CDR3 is TGTGCCAGCAGTCAAGCAGGGCTCCTAACCAACTCCTACAATGAGCAGTTCTTC. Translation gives CASSQAGLLTNSYNEQFF.

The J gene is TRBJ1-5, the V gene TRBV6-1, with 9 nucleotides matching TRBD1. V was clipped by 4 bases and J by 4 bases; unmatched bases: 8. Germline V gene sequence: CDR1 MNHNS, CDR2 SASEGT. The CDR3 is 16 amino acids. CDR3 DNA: TGTGCCAGCAGTGGACTTTCGGGACAGGGTAATCAGCCCCAGCATTTT. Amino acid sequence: CASSGLSGQGNQPQHF.

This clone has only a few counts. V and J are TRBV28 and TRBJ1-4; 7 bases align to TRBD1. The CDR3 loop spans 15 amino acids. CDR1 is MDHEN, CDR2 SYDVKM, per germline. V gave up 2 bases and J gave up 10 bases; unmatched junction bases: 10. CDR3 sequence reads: CASSLPTRQGGKLFF. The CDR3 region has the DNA TGTGCCAGCAGTTTACCTACTCGACAGGGAGGAAAACTGTTTTTT.

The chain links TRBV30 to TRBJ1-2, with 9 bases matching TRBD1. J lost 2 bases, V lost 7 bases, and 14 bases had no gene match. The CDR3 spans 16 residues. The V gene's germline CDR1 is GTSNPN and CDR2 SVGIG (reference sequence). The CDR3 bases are TGTGCCTATCTAGGGTCCGGGACAGGGAACAACTATGGCTACACCTTC. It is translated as CAYLGSGTGNNYGYTF.

The CDR3 bases are TGTGCCACCAGTGATTCCGGACTTTCCACGGATACGCAGTATTTT. This translates into CATSDSGLSTDTQYF. The chain combines TRBV24-1 with TRBJ2-3, with D possibly matching TRBD2 (5 bases). The CDR3 length is 15 residues. CDR1 is KGHDR and CDR2 is SFDVKD in the germline V gene. V was clipped by 2 bases and J by 6 bases, with 14 bases between them.

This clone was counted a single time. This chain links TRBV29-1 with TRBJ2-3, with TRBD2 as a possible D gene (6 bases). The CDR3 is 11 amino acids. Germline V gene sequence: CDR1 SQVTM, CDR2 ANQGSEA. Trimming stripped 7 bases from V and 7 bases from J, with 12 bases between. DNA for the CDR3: TGCAGCGACCGACTAGGCCATACGCAGTATTTT. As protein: CSDRLGHTQYF.

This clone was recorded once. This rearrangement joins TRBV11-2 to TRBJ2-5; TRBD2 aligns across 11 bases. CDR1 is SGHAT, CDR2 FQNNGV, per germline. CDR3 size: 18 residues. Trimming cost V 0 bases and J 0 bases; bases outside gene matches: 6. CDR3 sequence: CASSLEPGLAAYQETQYF. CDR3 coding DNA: TGTGCCAGCAGCTTAGAGCCGGGACTAGCGGCATACCAAGAGACCCAGTACTTC.

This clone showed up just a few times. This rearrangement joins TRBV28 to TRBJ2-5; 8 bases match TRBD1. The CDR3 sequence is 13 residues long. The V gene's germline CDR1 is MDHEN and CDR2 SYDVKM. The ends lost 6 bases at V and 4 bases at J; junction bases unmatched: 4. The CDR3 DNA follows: TGTGCCAGCAGGGACAGGGTGTTAGAGACCCAGTACTTC. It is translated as CASRDRVLETQYF.

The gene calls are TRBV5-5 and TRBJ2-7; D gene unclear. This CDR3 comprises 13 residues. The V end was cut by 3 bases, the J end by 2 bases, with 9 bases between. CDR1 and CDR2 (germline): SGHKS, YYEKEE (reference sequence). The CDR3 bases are TGTGCCAGCAGCTACCGACAAGCCTACGAGCAGTACTTC. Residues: CASSYRQAYEQYF.

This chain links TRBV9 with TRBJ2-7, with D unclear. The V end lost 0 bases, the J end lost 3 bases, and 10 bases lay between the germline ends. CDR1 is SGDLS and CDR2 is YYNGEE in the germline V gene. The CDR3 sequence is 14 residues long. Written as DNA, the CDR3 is TGTGCCAGCAGCGTAGAAGACCGACTCTACGAGCAGTACTTC. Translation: CASSVEDRLYEQYF.

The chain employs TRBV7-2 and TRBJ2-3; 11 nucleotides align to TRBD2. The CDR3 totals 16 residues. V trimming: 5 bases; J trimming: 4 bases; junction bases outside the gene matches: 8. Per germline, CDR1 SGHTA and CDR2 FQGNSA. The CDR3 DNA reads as TGTGCCAGCAGCGCTCGACTAGCGGGGCAGGCAGATACGCAGTATTTT. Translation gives CASSARLAGQADTQYF.

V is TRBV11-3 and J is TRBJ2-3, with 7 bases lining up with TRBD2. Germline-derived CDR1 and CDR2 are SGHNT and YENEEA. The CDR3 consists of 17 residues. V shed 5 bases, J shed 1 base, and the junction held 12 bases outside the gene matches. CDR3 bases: TGTGCCAGCAGCCAACAAGTGGCGGGAGCAGGCACAGATACGCAGTATTTT. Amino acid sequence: CASSQQVAGAGTDTQYF. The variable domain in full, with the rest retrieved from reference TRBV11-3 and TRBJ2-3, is EAGVVQSPRYKIIEKKQPVAFWCNPISGHNTLYWYLQNLGQGPELLIRYENEEAVDDSQLPKDRFSAERLKGVDSTLKIQPAELGDSAVYLCASSQQVAGAGTDTQYFGPGTRLTVL.

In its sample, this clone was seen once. This CDR3 is CASSQVELAGSKAYEQYF. CDR3 DNA sequence: TGCGCCAGCAGCCAAGTTGAGCTAGCGGGGAGTAAGGCCTACGAGCAGTACTTC. The chain joins TRBV4-1 to TRBJ2-7; 9 bases match TRBD2. The germline gives CDR1 MGHRA, CDR2 YSYEKL. V lost 1 base to trimming and J lost 2 bases; unmatched junction nucleotides: 12. The CDR3 has 18 amino acids.